The entry that follows covers one TCR beta chain sequence. The antigen is not known. TCRdb processed the reads anew with MiXCR; each CDR3 protein has one entry. Of roughly 800,000 distinct CDR3 sequences in the sample, almost 30% were seen once. The data are from a study of T cell repertoires in cytomegalovirus infection. Study summary: The authors used CMV epitopes that were HLA-C-restricted (recently identified) and HLA-B-restricted (well studied). Through public TCR beta signatures, both CMV infection and matching HLA type were indicated. Study-wide points: Summed frequency of public TCR beta families distinguished CMV carriers with the relevant HLA. HLA-C-restricted CMV-specific TCR beta clonotypes were dominant in the ex vivo response.

This clonotype was sampled from a human donor in good health (CMV status not recorded). Some clones in this sample may be carry-over from other donors' samples. The material was cultured CD8+ T cells from PBMCs, obtained from culture after CMV antigen stimulation.

The CDR3 DNA reads as TGTGCCAGCAGTACCCCTTCGGGGACTAGCCAAGAGACCCAGTACTTC. This encodes CASSTPSGTSQETQYF. The chain has TRBV7-6 and TRBJ2-5; TRBD2 agrees at 8 bases. This CDR3 contains 16 residues. V was clipped by 6 bases and J by 1 base; unmatched bases: 10. Germline CDR1 SGHVS, CDR2 FNYEAQ.